This entry features one T cell receptor beta chain sequence. Its antigen is not identified. With V trimmed by 0 bases and J by 5 bases, 7 bases remained unmatched. The CDR3 has 16 amino acids. Per the germline V gene, CDR1 is LNHNV and CDR2 is YYDKDF (reference sequence). This entry is derived from a study of shared clonotypes between healthy human individuals. General study findings and limits: Generation probabilities were higher for clonotypes shared across all four sorted-subset donors than for unshared ones. Estimated clonotype richness was generally higher in naive than memory subsets.

Terminally differentiated effector memory CD45RA+ cells were excluded by CCR7 positive selection of CD45RO-negative cells. Sorted-subset replicate PCR reactions contained approximately 190 ng DNA, corresponding to some 29,000 T cell genomes. Here immunoSEQ multiplex PCR was the method, and the copy in TCRdb shows in-frame clones only, minus some. The table shows 630,000 or so clones, with roughly 98% occurring only once. The V and J genes are TRBV15 and TRBJ2-7, with 10 positions matching TRBD2. Sequenced input: naive CD8+ T cells sorted from blood. The receptor comes from a man aged 25 to 40 in good health. CDR3 loop: CATSRETSGNVNEQYF. The CDR3 DNA sequence: TGTGCCACCAGCAGAGAAACTAGCGGGAATGTCAACGAGCAGTACTTC.